A selection of T cell receptor beta chains follows, all from one sample in a study of OX40 agonist ivuxolimab in advanced cancers. This table comes from immunoSEQ multiplex PCR, and its TCRdb copy is limited to in-frame clones, with some not included. This table has nearly 65,000 clones, 91% appearing once. This specimen was CD4+ or CD8+ T cells sorted from blood, taken in a trial of the OX40 agonist ivuxolimab. The source is an adult with an advanced solid tumor such as melanoma, head and neck, liver or kidney cancer. The conserved cysteine and the conserved F or W are not part of the CDR3 here.

v_gene: TRBV9; j_gene: TRBJ1-4; CDR3aa: ASSAQGALNEKLF
v_gene: TRBV2; j_gene: TRBJ1-3; CDR3aa: ASSENFQGPVSGNTIY
v_gene: TRBV7-6; j_gene: TRBJ2-1; CDR3aa: ASVAIKTGGRNEQF
v_gene: TRBV16; j_gene: TRBJ2-7; CDR3aa: ASSPLEYYEQY
v_gene: TRBV18; j_gene: TRBJ2-1; CDR3aa: ASELAGGYNEQF
v_gene: TRBV4-1; j_gene: TRBJ1-2; CDR3aa: ASSATDRGVNGYT
v_gene: TRBV30; j_gene: TRBJ2-7; CDR3aa: AWSVALESEQY
v_gene: TRBV15; j_gene: TRBJ2-2; CDR3aa: ATSSPGLNTGELF
v_gene: TRBV6-4; j_gene: TRBJ1-2; CDR3aa: ASSDSQGLRGYT
v_gene: TRBV11-2; j_gene: TRBJ2-5; CDR3aa: ASSLDDFLEGETQY
v_gene: TRBV28; j_gene: TRBJ1-2; CDR3aa: ASTPTDQGIDYGYT
v_gene: TRBV2; j_gene: TRBJ2-2; CDR3aa: ASSVIPGSNTGELF
v_gene: TRBV5-1; j_gene: TRBJ2-1; CDR3aa: ASSLPPGTWDDEQF
v_gene: TRBV15; j_gene: TRBJ1-2; CDR3aa: ATSREGRGSSYT
v_gene: TRBV27; j_gene: TRBJ1-1; CDR3aa: ASCYSWNTEAF
v_gene: TRBV9; j_gene: TRBJ1-1; CDR3aa: ASTGRGNTEAF
v_gene: TRBV19; j_gene: TRBJ2-7; CDR3aa: ASSIVRQAREQY
v_gene: TRBV19; j_gene: TRBJ1-5; CDR3aa: ASSKQGSQPQH
v_gene: TRBV6-1; j_gene: TRBJ2-1; CDR3aa: ASSDPSGASNEQF
v_gene: TRBV5-4; j_gene: TRBJ2-1; CDR3aa: ASSSPLAGGPGNEQF
v_gene: TRBV6-1; j_gene: TRBJ2-3; CDR3aa: ASSEFRNSDTQY
v_gene: TRBV7-9; j_gene: TRBJ2-6; CDR3aa: ASSFRVTGANVLT
v_gene: TRBV6-5; j_gene: TRBJ1-6; CDR3aa: ASSSTGVYNSPLH
v_gene: TRBV2; j_gene: TRBJ2-1; CDR3aa: ASSLRGPSYNEQF
v_gene: TRBV19; j_gene: TRBJ1-5; CDR3aa: ASSMGGNQPQH
v_gene: TRBV5-8; j_gene: TRBJ2-7; CDR3aa: ASSRQAANYEQY